This note documents a single T cell receptor (beta chain) sequence. Its antigen is unknown. This CDR3 has 15 residues. V was shortened by 5 bases and J by 1 base, with 11 bases between the two germline ends. Germline lookup yields CDR1 MNHEY and CDR2 SMNVEV (reference sequence). This sample is drawn from a study of blood T cells in healthy people across ages. Overall study findings and caveats: Diversity figures based on one million T cells were deemed too low.

The use of a sample-barcoded 5' primer and a J-beta primer mix characterized a second PCR of about 7 to 12 cycles. TCRdb used MiXCR to reprocess the 5' RACE reads, holding one entry per CDR3 protein. The table records 1.5 million to 2 million distinct CDR3 sequences, approximately 40% of them present only once. The J gene is TRBJ2-2, the V gene TRBV27; the D is unclear. The sample comprised blood. This TCR was recovered from a human donor in good health. The CDR3 region is CASSQTPRNTGELFF. The CDR3 nucleotides are TGTGCCAGCAGTCAGACCCCCCGGAACACCGGGGAGCTGTTTTTT.